The source of this T cell receptor (beta chain) is a study of cytomegalovirus exposure and HLA in healthy donors. At the level of the study: Inside one of the first data releases sat about 85 million unique TCRs taken from HLA-typed donors.

The CDR3 is 20 amino acids. Germline V gene data show CDR1 as MGHRA and CDR2 as YSYEKL. V trimming: 0 bases; J trimming: 2 bases; junction bases outside the gene matches: 15. 13 Jbeta primers and 60 Vbeta primers were used for the PCR. Authors' processing steps: Around 11 million shared chains were among roughly 81 million unique TCR beta chains counted in a later analysis. Clones were read by immunoSEQ multiplex PCR, and TCRdb kept only the in-frame ones, dropping some. Clonal size and the V and J genes are those of that table, whereas D and trimming came from the DNA. The sample gives 160,000 or so clones, around 77% of which show up once; 1.3% to 1.5% is in the top ten. Concerning this clone: Its matching antigen is unknown.

Overall study findings and caveats: In a later analysis, TCR beta V- and J-gene trimming showed a link to a missense DCLRE1C variant. Earlier findings revealed that most TCR beta V segments proved productive either about 87% or about 30% of the time.

Specimen: PBMCs. The receptor comes from a man in his sixties in good health and CMV-seronegative. The chain combines TRBV4-1 with TRBJ2-3; 9 bases fit TRBD2. This CDR3 reads CASSQDPPGALAGNTDTQYF. Written as DNA, the CDR3 is TGCGCCAGCAGCCAAGATCCCCCCGGGGCGCTAGCGGGGAACACAGATACGCAGTATTTT.